The sequence of this T cell receptor (beta chain) was determined in a study of T-cell memory formation after mild COVID-19. Each CDR3 protein is one row after TCRdb ran MiXCR on the 5' RACE reads. The data contain fewer than 140,000 distinct CDR3 sequences, around 12% of them singletons. This clonotype was seen only a few times. The germline gives CDR1 SGHRS, CDR2 YFSETQ. The CDR3 has 12 amino acids. V was cut by 1 base and J by 3 bases, with 5 bases left in between. The V gene is TRBV5-1, the J gene TRBJ2-7, with a possible D match to TRBD1 (5 bases). Input material: PBMCs or a T cell subset sorted from them (not recorded which). The clonotype comes from an adult woman who had mild COVID-19 (a few samples of this study predate the infection). Cell type and time point are not known. CDR3 sequence reads: CASSLRGYEQYF. CDR3 bases: TGCGCCAGCAGCTTGAGGGGCTACGAGCAGTACTTC.